This T cell receptor beta chain originates from a study of shared clonotypes between healthy human individuals. The overall study: Researchers assigned three CD4 naive, three CD4 memory, two CD8 naive and one CD8 memory plate to each donor. Study outcomes and limitations: Large depth notwithstanding, sorted-subset sequencing proved incomplete by rarefaction. Clonotype sharing across donors was expected to vary with sequencing depth. Richness estimates generally favored naive over memory subsets.

Sequenced by immunoSEQ multiplex PCR; TCRdb stores in-frame clones only, minus some. The sample has approximately 650,000 clones, roughly 95% seen once. The naive CD8 subset, CD45RO-negative cells positively selected for CCR7, excluded terminally differentiated effector memory CD45RA+ cells. A note on this clone: Its antigen is not known.

Germline V gene sequence: CDR1 SEHNR, CDR2 FQNEAQ (reference sequence). The CDR3 length is 16 residues. V lost 3 bases to trimming and J lost 0 bases, with 12 bases between them. Sequenced: naive CD8+ T cells sorted from blood. The chain combines TRBV7-9 with TRBJ2-1; no clear D gene. The TCR comes from a young woman in good health. DNA for the CDR3: TGTGCCAGCAGCTTCCCCTACTCGAGCTCCTACAATGAGCAGTTCTTC. Protein sequence: CASSFPYSSSYNEQFF.